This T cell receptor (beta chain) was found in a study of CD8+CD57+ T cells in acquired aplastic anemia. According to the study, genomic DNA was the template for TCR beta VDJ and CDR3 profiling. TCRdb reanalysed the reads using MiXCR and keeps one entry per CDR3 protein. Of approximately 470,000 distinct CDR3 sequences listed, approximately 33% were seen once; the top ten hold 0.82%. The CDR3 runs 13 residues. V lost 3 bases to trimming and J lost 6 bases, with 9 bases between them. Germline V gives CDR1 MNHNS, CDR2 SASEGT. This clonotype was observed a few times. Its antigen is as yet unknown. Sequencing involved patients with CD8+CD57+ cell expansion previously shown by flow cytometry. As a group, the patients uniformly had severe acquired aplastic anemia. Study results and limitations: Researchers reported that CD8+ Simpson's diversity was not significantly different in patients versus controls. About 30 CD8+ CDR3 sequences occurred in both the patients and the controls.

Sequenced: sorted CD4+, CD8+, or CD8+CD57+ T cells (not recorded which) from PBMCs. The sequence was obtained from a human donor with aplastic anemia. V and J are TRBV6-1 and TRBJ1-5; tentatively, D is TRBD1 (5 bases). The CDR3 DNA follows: TGTGCCAGCAGTGACAGGGTAGGTCAGCCCCAGCATTTT. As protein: CASSDRVGQPQHF.